This T cell receptor (beta chain) was captured by sequencing in a study of T-cell memory formation after mild COVID-19. Study-wide context: Each donor largely had its own TCR clusters.

Findings and limits, study-wide: Clones shrinking between day 15 and 85 showed a balanced CD4/CD8 split, and those that grew later tilted toward CD4+.

Notes on this clonotype: Its specificity is unknown.

TCRdb passed the 5' RACE reads through MiXCR, listing each CDR3 protein once. In the table there are 470,000 or so distinct CDR3 sequences, 20% of which are singletons. Sequencing was carried out using PBMCs or a T cell subset sorted from them (not recorded which). This TCR came from an adult woman who had mild COVID-19 (a few samples of this study predate the infection). Cell type and time point are not known.

CDR3 region: CASSLTLTAPPDGYTF. DNA for the CDR3: TGTGCCAGCAGCCTCACTCTGACTGCCCCTCCCGATGGCTACACCTTC. The chain carries TRBV6-4 and TRBJ1-2; D is uncertain. The V and J ends lost 6 bases and 6 bases respectively, with 23 bases between them. This CDR3 region has 16 residues. CDR1 is MRHNA, CDR2 SNTAGT, per germline.